The rows below give T cell receptor beta chains drawn from one sample of a study of beta chain features in type 1 diabetes. Generated by immunoSEQ multiplex PCR, the TCRdb table keeps only in-frame clones and is missing some. This sample has about 28,000 clones, with approximately 55% found just once. The material sequenced was Tregs from blood. The receptors were gathered from a woman aged 18-29 years with type 1 diabetes. Each CDR3 is given with its conserved first and last residue. The D gene is left open where the match is weak. Clone size is given for some rows only: seen once, a few or many times, or a class if the clone is expanded.

j_call clone_size d_call v_call cdr3_aa cdr3_nt
TRBJ1-4 - TRBD1 TRBV27 CASKSGQSLEKLFF TGTGCCAGCAAATCGGGACAGTCACTTGAAAAACTGTTTTTT
TRBJ2-2 few TRBD1 TRBV5-1 CASSSGTGDTGELFF TGCGCCAGCAGCTCCGGGACAGGGGATACCGGGGAGCTGTTTTTT
TRBJ2-1 - TRBD1 TRBV7-6 CASSSRQGARNEQFF TGTGCCAGCAGCTCCAGACAGGGGGCGAGGAATGAGCAGTTCTTC
TRBJ1-1 few TRBD1 TRBV19 CASMPDRQTFTEAFF TGTGCCAGTATGCCGGACAGGCAGACCTTCACTGAAGCTTTCTTT
TRBJ2-1 - TRBD2 TRBV18 CASSPALAGGYNEQFF TGTGCCAGCTCACCGGCACTAGCGGGAGGGTACAATGAGCAGTTCTTC
TRBJ2-1 few - TRBV2 CASSSYNEQFF TGTGCCAGCTCATCCTACAATGAGCAGTTCTTC
TRBJ2-1 - - TRBV5-1 CASSLGLDSAQFF TGCGCCAGCAGCTTGGGACTGGATTCCGCGCAGTTCTTC
TRBJ1-2 - - TRBV28 CASSPAGTLGYTF TGTGCCAGCAGTCCAGCAGGGACTCTGGGCTACACCTTC
TRBJ2-2 - - TRBV5-4 CASSLGQNTGELFF TGTGCCAGCAGCTTGGGGCAGAACACCGGGGAGCTGTTTTTT
TRBJ1-6 - - TRBV7-2 CASSLGRVNSPLHF TGTGCCAGCAGCCTGGGCAGGGTGAATTCACCCCTCCACTTT
TRBJ1-2 few - TRBV28 CASNSQGASYGYTF TGTGCCAGCAACTCCCAAGGGGCCTCATATGGCTACACCTTC
TRBJ2-3 - - TRBV7-2 CASSLERSSDTQYF TGTGCCAGCAGCTTAGAAAGGAGTTCAGATACGCAGTATTTT
TRBJ1-5 - - TRBV19 CASRLQGQPQHF TGTGCCAGTAGACTTCAGGGACAGCCCCAGCATTTT
TRBJ1-1 - - TRBV7-3 CASSLTPAAEAFF TGTGCCAGCAGCTTAACTCCGGCGGCGGAAGCTTTCTTT
TRBJ2-5 - - TRBV10-1 CASSGTIRAETQYF TGCGCCAGCAGTGGAACGATCAGGGCAGAGACCCAGTACTTC
TRBJ2-6 few TRBD1 TRBV5-1 CASSGQGRRSGANVLTF TGCGCCAGCTCCGGACAGGGCCGGCGGTCTGGGGCCAACGTCCTGACTTTC
TRBJ1-2 - - TRBV29-1 CSVPPEGLKGYTF TGCAGCGTCCCCCCGGAGGGACTCAAAGGCTACACCTTC